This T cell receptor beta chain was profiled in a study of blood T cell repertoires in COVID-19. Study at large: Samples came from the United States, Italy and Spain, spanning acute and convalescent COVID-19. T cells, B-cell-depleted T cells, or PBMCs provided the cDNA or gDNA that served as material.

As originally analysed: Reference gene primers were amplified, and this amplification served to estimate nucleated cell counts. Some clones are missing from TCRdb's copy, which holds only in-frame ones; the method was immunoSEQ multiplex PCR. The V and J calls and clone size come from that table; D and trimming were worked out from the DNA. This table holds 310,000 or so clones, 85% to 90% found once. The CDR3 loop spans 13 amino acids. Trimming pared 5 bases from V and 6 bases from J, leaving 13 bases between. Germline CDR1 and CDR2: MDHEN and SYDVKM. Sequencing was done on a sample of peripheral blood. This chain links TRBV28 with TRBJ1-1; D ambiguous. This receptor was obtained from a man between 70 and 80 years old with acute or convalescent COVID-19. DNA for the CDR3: TGTGCCAGCAGTCCCAGGAGGGCCCCTGAAGCTTTCTTT. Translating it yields CASSPRRAPEAFF.